This is a list of T cell receptor beta chains from one sample in a study of cytomegalovirus exposure and HLA in healthy donors. Measured with immunoSEQ multiplex PCR; TCRdb has only the in-frame clones, and not every one. The sample gives 200,000 to 250,000 clones, roughly 83% of which show up once; 5.5% to 6.5% is in the top ten. Sequencing was done on a sample of PBMCs. The receptors here all came from a woman aged 18-29 years in good health and CMV-seronegative. Both conserved end residues are part of each CDR3. D genes are given only for firm matches. Clone size is stated in some rows and not others, as once, few, many or a class when expanded.

J gene	V gene	clone size	D gene	CDR3 DNA	CDR3 protein
TRBJ2-7	TRBV29-1	-	-	TGCAGCGTTGATTTTGGGGGAGGCGCGTACGAGCAGTACTTC	CSVDFGGGAYEQYF
TRBJ2-3	TRBV5-1	-	-	TGCGCCAGCAGCGAGACAGGTCGCACAGATACGCAGTATTTT	CASSETGRTDTQYF
TRBJ2-5	TRBV4-2	-	-	TGTGCCAGCAGCCAAGCCCTAGCGCCTGAGACCCAGTACTTC	CASSQALAPETQYF
TRBJ2-1	TRBV6-9	-	-	TGTGCCAGCAGTTATTCATACCGCATAAACAATGAGCAGTTCTTC	CASSYSYRINNEQFF
TRBJ1-2	TRBV15	-	-	TGTGCCACCAGCCGACCCCCGGGGGGGTTTAACTATGGCTACACCTTC	CATSRPPGGFNYGYTF
TRBJ2-7	TRBV20-1	-	-	TGCAGTGCTCGGAAAGCCGGGGAGCAGTACTTC	CSARKAGEQYF
TRBJ1-2	TRBV29-1	-	TRBD1	TGCAGCGTTCGTCCCGGGACAGGTTCCTATGGCTACACCTTC	CSVRPGTGSYGYTF
TRBJ2-3	TRBV4-1	-	TRBD2	TGCGCCAGCAGCCGAGATACTAGCGGGTCGTGGGATACGCAGTATTTT	CASSRDTSGSWDTQYF
TRBJ2-2	TRBV11-2	-	-	TGTGCCAGCAGATCTCTTGAGGGGACCGGGGAGCTGTTTTTT	CASRSLEGTGELFF
TRBJ2-7	TRBV28	-	-	TGTGCCAGCAGTTTTTATTCCTACGAGCAGTACTTC	CASSFYSYEQYF
TRBJ2-3	TRBV2	-	-	TGTGCCAGCAACGGGCGGGCCCGCGCAGATACGCAGTATTTT	CASNGRARADTQYF
TRBJ1-1	TRBV6-5	-	-	TGTGCCAGCAGTTGGGGGGGAGGGAACACTGAAGCTTTCTTT	CASSWGGGNTEAFF
TRBJ2-1	TRBV7-9	-	-	TGTGCCAGCAGTTTAGGATCGACCAGTGGGTTCTTC	CASSLGSTSGFF
TRBJ2-7	TRBV5-6	-	TRBD2	TGTGCCAGCAGCAGCTCGGCTAGCGGCGCCTACGAGCAGTACTTC	CASSSSASGAYEQYF
TRBJ2-7	TRBV7-9	-	-	TGTGCCAGCAGCTACACAGGAGACGAGCAGTACTTC	CASSYTGDEQYF
TRBJ1-2	TRBV6-5	-	-	TGTGCCAGCCACAGGTCTTCAAACTATGGCTACACCTTC	CASHRSSNYGYTF
TRBJ2-1	TRBV5-1	once	TRBD2	TGCGCCAGCAGCTTACTAGCGGGGGGTAGTTACAATGAGCAGTTCTTC	CASSLLAGGSYNEQFF
TRBJ2-2	TRBV11-1	-	-	TGTGCCAGCAGCTTAGAGGGAGTCAACACCGGGGAGCTGTTTTTT	CASSLEGVNTGELFF
TRBJ1-5	TRBV29-1	few	TRBD1	TGCAGCGTCTCGGACAGGAACAATCAGCCCCAGCATTTT	CSVSDRNNQPQHF
TRBJ2-5	TRBV28	-	TRBD2	TGTGCCAGCAGGACTAGCGGGGGTGAGACCCAGTACTTC	CASRTSGGETQYF
TRBJ1-5	TRBV5-6	-	TRBD1	TGTGCCAGCAGCTTATCGACAGGGGATAATCAGCCCCAGCATTTT	CASSLSTGDNQPQHF
TRBJ2-1	TRBV6-4	-	TRBD1	TGTGCCAGCAGTGAACAGGGGGCAATCAATGAGCAGTTCTTC	CASSEQGAINEQFF
TRBJ2-7	TRBV9	-	TRBD1	TGTGCCAGCAGCGTAGGACTTGACAGGGGGGCGCAAAACGAGCAGTACTTC	CASSVGLDRGAQNEQYF
TRBJ1-5	TRBV2	-	-	TGTGCCAGCTGTGTCTCGAGCAATCAGCCCCAGCATTTT	CASCVSSNQPQHF
TRBJ2-7	TRBV27	few	-	TGTGCCAGCAGTTTGGGTAGCGACTCCTACGAGCAGTACTTC	CASSLGSDSYEQYF
TRBJ2-6	TRBV9	-	-	TGTGCCAGCAGCCCGTCGAGGGGGGCCAACGTCCTGACTTTC	CASSPSRGANVLTF
TRBJ2-7	TRBV30	-	TRBD2	TGTGCCTGGAGTTCCAGCCAGGGAGGGGAGCAGTACTTC	CAWSSSQGGEQYF
TRBJ1-3	TRBV9	-	-	TGTGCCAGCAGCCCCCCCGGAAACACCATATATTTT	CASSPPGNTIYF
TRBJ1-2	TRBV5-4	-	TRBD1	TGTGCCAGCAGCAACTACGACAGGGGGGACTATGGCTACACCTTC	CASSNYDRGDYGYTF
TRBJ2-7	TRBV11-2	few	TRBD1	TGTGCCAGCAGTCGAGACAGGGTCTCCTACGAGCAGTACTTC	CASSRDRVSYEQYF
TRBJ2-3	TRBV9	-	TRBD2	TGTGCCAGCAGCGTAGGGGCGGGGGAATTGGATACGCAGTATTTT	CASSVGAGELDTQYF
TRBJ2-1	TRBV7-3	-	TRBD2	TGTGCCAGCAGCCCTAGCGGGGTGTCCTACAATGAGCAGTTCTTC	CASSPSGVSYNEQFF
TRBJ2-1	TRBV4-1	once	TRBD2	TGCGCCAGCAGCCAGGGGGGGACGGCCCAGTTCTTC	CASSQGGTAQFF
TRBJ1-3	TRBV9	-	-	TGTGCCAGCAGCGTAGGCGAGAGCTCTGGAAACACCATATATTTT	CASSVGESSGNTIYF
TRBJ2-5	TRBV2	many	-	TGTGCCAGCAGGGACGCGGGGGAGACCCAGTACTTC	CASRDAGETQYF
TRBJ1-4	TRBV2	-	-	TGTGCCAGCAGTACGGACAGTGAAAAACTGTTTTTT	CASSTDSEKLFF
TRBJ1-1	TRBV19	many	-	TGTGCCAGTAGTATAGATCCCACAGGGCGGGCTGAAGCTTTCTTT	CASSIDPTGRAEAFF
TRBJ2-7	TRBV7-6	-	TRBD2	TGTGCCAGCAGCTTAAATGCGGGAGGGCCTTCCTACGAGCAGTACTTC	CASSLNAGGPSYEQYF
TRBJ2-7	TRBV9	-	-	TGTGCCAGCAGCCCCGATGGAGCCTCCTCCGAGCAGTACTTC	CASSPDGASSEQYF
TRBJ1-4	TRBV6-5	-	-	TGTGCCAGCAGTCTTCGGACAGCAACTAATGAAAAACTGTTTTTT	CASSLRTATNEKLFF
TRBJ2-3	TRBV10-3	-	-	TGTGCCATCAGTGAGTTGTCTAGCACAGATACGCAGTATTTT	CAISELSSTDTQYF